This entry lists 6 T cell receptor beta chains sequenced from one sample in a study of blood T cells in healthy people across ages. PCR was performed a second time for roughly 7 to 12 cycles using a sample-barcoded 5' primer and a J-beta primer mix. TCRdb called the 5' RACE reads again in MiXCR, with one record for every CDR3 protein. Of about 1.5 million distinct CDR3 sequences in the sample, 35% to 45% were seen once. Material for sequencing was blood. The receptor source for this set is a young woman in good health.

This clonotype has just one count. V usage is TRBV5-1 and J usage is TRBJ2-1; tentative D call: TRBD1 (6 bases). The J call is doubtful: the DNA matches TRBJ2-7 better. The CDR3 loop spans 15 amino acids. Germline lookup yields CDR1 SGHRS and CDR2 YFSETQ. This CDR3 reads CASSFGQGPYNEQYF. CDR3 sequence (DNA): TGCGCCAGCAGCTTTGGCCAGGGGCCATACAATGAGCAGTACTTC.

The table lists this clonotype with a few counts. The chain joins TRBV12-3 or TRBV12-4 to TRBJ2-5; TRBD2 aligns across 8 bases. The V gene end was trimmed by 7 bases and the J gene end by 0 bases; junction bases not matched to a gene: 4. The CDR3 is 14 residues long. CDR3 loop: CASTRRGDQETQYF. CDR3 nucleotide sequence: TGTGCCAGCACAAGGCGGGGGGACCAAGAGACCCAGTACTTC.

The rearrangement uses TRBV5-1 and TRBJ1-5; TRBD1 might be the D (5 bases). Trimming removed 1 base at V and 7 bases at J, with 12 bases between. The CDR3 sequence is 14 residues long. Germline V gives CDR1 SGHRS, CDR2 YFSETQ. CDR3 bases: TGCGCCAGCAGCTTGACGGGGGAAACCCAGCCCCAGCATTTT. Protein sequence: CASSLTGETQPQHF.

The chain has TRBV28 and TRBJ2-7; 10 bases match TRBD2. The DNA end lines up better with TRBJ2-5; the J call may be wrong. The germline V gene encodes CDR1 MDHEN and CDR2 SYDVKM. The CDR3 loop spans 15 amino acids. CDR3 nucleotides: TGTGCCAGCTCCCCCACAGCGGGGGGGCGAGAGACCCAGTACTTC. This translates into CASSPTAGGRETQYF.

The chain couples TRBV6-1 to TRBJ1-1; 8 nucleotides align to TRBD1. After removal of 8 bases from V and 7 bases from J, the junction contained 3 bases not matched to a gene. CDR1 and CDR2 from the germline V gene are MNHNS and SASEGT. The length of the CDR3 is 11 residues. The CDR3 loop reads CASDRGGEAFF. CDR3 DNA: TGTGCCAGCGACAGGGGAGGTGAAGCTTTCTTT.

Concerning this clonotype: A read error may produce the germline difference seen at one junction end. V and J are TRBV12-3 or TRBV12-4 and TRBJ2-3; 7 positions agree with TRBD1. The CDR3 is 15 residues long. The CDR3 DNA sequence: TGTGCCAGCAGTCGGGACAGTCTGAGCACAGATGCGCAGTATTTT. Translating gives CASSRDSLSTDAQYF.